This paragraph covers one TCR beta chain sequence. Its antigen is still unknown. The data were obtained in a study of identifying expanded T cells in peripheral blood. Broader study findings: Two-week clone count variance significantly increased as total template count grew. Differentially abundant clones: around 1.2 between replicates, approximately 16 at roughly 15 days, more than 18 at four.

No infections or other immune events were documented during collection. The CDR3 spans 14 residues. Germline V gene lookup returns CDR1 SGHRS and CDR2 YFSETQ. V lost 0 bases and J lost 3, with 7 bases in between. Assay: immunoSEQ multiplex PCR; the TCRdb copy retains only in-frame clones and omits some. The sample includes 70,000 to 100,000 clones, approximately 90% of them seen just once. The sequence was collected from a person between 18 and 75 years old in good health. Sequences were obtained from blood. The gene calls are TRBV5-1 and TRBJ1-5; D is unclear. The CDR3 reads CASSLDNINQPQHF. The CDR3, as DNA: TGCGCCAGCAGCTTGGATAACATCAATCAGCCCCAGCATTTT. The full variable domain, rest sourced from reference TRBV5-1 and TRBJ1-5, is KAGVTQTPRYLIKTRGQQVTLSCSPISGHRSVSWYQQTPGQGLQFLFEYFSETQRNKGNFPGRFSGRQFSNSRSEMNVSTLELGDSALYLCASSLDNINQPQHFGDGTRLSIL.